One sample yielded the 10 T cell receptor beta chains listed below, sequenced in a study of Graves' ophthalmopathy and Graves' hyperthyroidism. Using RNA transcripts, the TCR beta CDR3 regions were amplified. HTBI primers were used in a first-round RT-PCR, which preceded a second-round multiplex PCR. TCRdb ran MiXCR on the multiplex PCR reads and lists one entry per CDR3 protein. The table shows hundreds of thousands of distinct CDR3 sequences, with around a fifth occurring only once. Sequencing was carried out using peripheral blood. These receptors originate from a woman younger than 30 with stable Graves' hyperthyroidism. Some clones in this sample may be carry-over from other donors' samples.

This clonotype has a count of ten or more. The chain recombines TRBV19 with TRBJ1-1, with no clear D. Trimming took off 6 bases at V and 11 bases at J, with 19 bases between the two ends. The CDR3 runs 13 residues. Germline CDR1 reads LNHDA; CDR2 reads SQIVND (reference sequence). Here the CDR3 reads CASSAGRPVKAFF. The CDR3 coding sequence is TGTGCCAGTAGCGCCGGACGGCCAGTGAAGGCTTTCTTT.

J is TRBJ2-5 and V is TRBV10-2; TRBD2 matches 8 bases. CDR1 WSHSY and CDR2 SAAADI come from the germline V gene. The trim removed 6 bases at V and 4 bases at J, leaving 16 bases unmatched. CDR3 length: 17 residues. For the CDR3, the DNA is TGCGCCAGCAGCCACCCGGGAGGAGCGGGGGTTGGAGAGACCCAGTACTTC. Protein product: CASSHPGGAGVGETQYF.

This clonotype was counted ten times or more. The chain carries TRBV7-2 and TRBJ1-5, with D uncertain. The CDR3 contains 15 residues. Trimming took off 1 base at V and 2 bases at J, with 9 bases between the two ends. Germline CDR1 SGHTA, CDR2 FQGNSA. The CDR3 protein is CASSLDSSGNQPQHF. The CDR3 DNA reads TGTGCCAGCAGCTTAGACAGTTCTGGCAATCAGCCCCAGCATTTT.

There are many counts of this clonotype. The CDR3, as DNA: TGTGCCAGCAGCCCCGGGAGGGGGGGCCGGAGGCCCGGGGAGCTGTTTTTT. Protein sequence: CASSPGRGGRRPGELFF. V usage is TRBV11-2 and J usage is TRBJ2-2; TRBD2 matches 8 bases. V lost 5 bases, J lost 6 bases, and 14 bases stayed unmatched. CDR3 length: 17 amino acids. CDR1 and CDR2 (germline): SGHAT, FQNNGV. Filled out from reference TRBV11-2 and TRBJ2-2, the complete variable domain reads EAGVAQSPRYKIIEKRQSVAFWCNPISGHATLYWYQQILGQGPKLLIQFQNNGVVDDSQLPKDRFSAERLKGVDSTLKIQPAKLEDSAVYLCASSPGRGGRRPGELFFGEGSRLTVL.

This clonotype was observed at least ten times. This sequence joins TRBV29-1 and TRBJ1-1; a weak D match, TRBD1 (6 bases). Per the germline V gene, CDR1 is SQVTM and CDR2 is ANQGSEA. Deletions cut 7 bases from V and 1 base from J, with 10 bases between. CDR3 length equals 12 residues. The CDR3 nucleotides are TGCAGCGGGGGACACCCGAACACTGAAGCTTTCTTT. Protein sequence: CSGGHPNTEAFF.

The J gene is TRBJ1-5, the V gene TRBV18; tentatively, D is TRBD1 (5 bases). The CDR3 has 14 residues. V lost 0 bases, J lost 7 bases, and 10 bases lay in between. Germline V gene data show CDR1 as KGHSH and CDR2 as LQKENI. The CDR3: CASSPPGGRQPQHF. For the CDR3, the DNA is TGTGCCAGCTCACCACCGGGGGGGAGGCAGCCCCAGCATTTT.

This clonotype was picked up many times. The rearrangement uses TRBV6-5 and TRBJ2-2; 10 bases fit TRBD1. V lost 2 bases and J lost 7; bases outside the gene matches: 10. Germline lookup yields CDR1 MNHEY and CDR2 SVGAGI. The CDR3 is 17 amino acids. In DNA form, the CDR3 reads TGTGCCAGCAGTTACAGGGGACAGGGGTTAATGGTCGGGGAGCTGTTTTTT. This encodes CASSYRGQGLMVGELFF.

The CDR3 spells CSATGTSGRAIAYEQYF. The CDR3 nucleotides are TGCAGTGCTACCGGGACTAGCGGGAGGGCCATAGCCTACGAGCAGTACTTC. The J gene is TRBJ2-7, the V gene TRBV20-1, with 16 bases identical to TRBD2. Germline V gives CDR1 DFQATT, CDR2 SNEGSKA (reference sequence). Trimming at V came to 4 bases and at J to 2 bases, leaving 8 bases not matched to a gene. CDR3 length equals 17 residues.

This clonotype was detected ten times or more. The chain couples TRBV20-1 to TRBJ1-6; a possible D gene is TRBD1 (5 bases). The V gene lost 4 bases and the J gene lost 8 bases, with 12 bases spanning the gap. Germline V CDR1 and CDR2: DFQATT, SNEGSKA (reference sequence). The CDR3 loop spans 13 amino acids. CDR3: CSATSRRDSPLHF. The DNA for the CDR3 is TGCAGTGCTACGAGCCGCAGGGATTCACCCCTCCACTTT.

This clonotype was observed at least ten times. The gene calls are TRBV6-1 and TRBJ1-5, with D possibly TRBD1 on 6 matching bases. V gave up 3 bases and J gave up 0 bases, with 9 bases separating them. This CDR3 is 15 amino acids long. Germline V gene sequence: CDR1 MNHNS, CDR2 SASEGT. CDR3 region: CASSERGDSNQPQHF. CDR3 bases: TGTGCCAGCAGTGAGAGGGGGGATAGCAATCAGCCCCAGCATTTT.